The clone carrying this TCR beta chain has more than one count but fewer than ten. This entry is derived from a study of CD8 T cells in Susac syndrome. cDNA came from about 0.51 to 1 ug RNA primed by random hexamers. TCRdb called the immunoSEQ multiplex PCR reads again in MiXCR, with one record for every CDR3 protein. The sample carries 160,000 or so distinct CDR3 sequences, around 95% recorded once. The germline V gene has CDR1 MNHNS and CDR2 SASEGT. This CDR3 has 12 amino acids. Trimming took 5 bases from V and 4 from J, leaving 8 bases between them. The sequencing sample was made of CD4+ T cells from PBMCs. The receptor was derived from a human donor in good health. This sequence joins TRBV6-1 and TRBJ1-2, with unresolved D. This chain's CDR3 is CASSPRGYGYTF. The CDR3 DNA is TGTGCCAGCAGTCCCCGTGGCTATGGCTACACCTTC.